The sample holds many counts of the clone carrying this T cell receptor beta chain. As yet, its antigen is unknown. The source of the sample is a study of T cells in Graves' hyperthyroidism and ophthalmopathy. For the study at large: Peripheral blood sampling occurred at initial diagnosis, before any treatment.

V trimming: 4 bases; J trimming: 4 bases; junction bases outside the gene matches: 3. This CDR3 has 13 residues. The germline V gene encodes CDR1 ENHRY and CDR2 SYGVKD. RNA transcripts gave rise to amplified TCR beta CDR3 regions. First-round RT-PCR of the TCR CDR3 relied on the HTBI primer set. One entry per CDR3 protein, called by TCRdb with MiXCR from the multiplex PCR reads. Found here are around 600,000 distinct CDR3 sequences, 12% to 15% of them singletons; the top ten hold less than 9%. General study findings and limits: Ophthalmopathy got predicted by the model a median 6.5 months before its onset.

Ophthalmopathy patients had Clinical Activity Score at least 3, NOSPECS grade at least 4, duration under 3 months. Diagnoses were established using clinical symptoms, serum thyroxine and TRAb, thyroid ultrasound and orbital computed tomography. The sample was blood. The TCR sequence derives from a woman under 30 with Graves' ophthalmopathy. The chain is built from TRBV10-3 and TRBJ1-1, with 7 bases identical to TRBD1. The CDR3 region has the DNA TGTGCCATCAGTGTTGAGGGGGCCACTGAAGCTTTCTTT. Its protein is CAISVEGATEAFF.